Given below is one T cell receptor beta chain in context. Its cognate antigen is unknown. The data were obtained in a study of shared clonotypes between healthy human individuals. Across the study: CD4 naive and memory got three plates each, CD8 naive two, CD8 memory one. Study observations and caveats: Represented genetic and exposure-history diversity was restricted by having few donors. Roughly 5% of naive CD4 clonotypes were shared across a few donors. It was the non-shared clonotypes that had lower generation probabilities than clonotypes shared by all four donors.

The CDR3 consists of 13 residues. V lost 2 bases, J lost 8 bases, and 11 bases lay in between. The germline V gene has CDR1 SGDLS and CDR2 YYNGEE. Here immunoSEQ multiplex PCR was the method, and the copy in TCRdb shows in-frame clones only, minus some. The sample lists 1.6 million or so clones; 96% were seen once. The chain links TRBV9 to TRBJ2-4; TRBD1 is a possible D gene (6 bases). Sequenced material: naive CD4+ T cells sorted from blood. This sample's subset: CD45RA+ positively selected. The receptor was derived from a man aged 25-40 years in good health. The CDR3, as DNA: TGTGCCAGCAGCGTGAGACAGGTGGACATTCAGTACTTC. Its translation: CASSVRQVDIQYF.